This T cell receptor (beta chain) was retrieved from a study of shared clonotypes between healthy human individuals. A word on this clone: Its antigen is undetermined.

Overall study results and limits: Represented diversity (both genetic and exposure-history) was limited by the small number of donors.

This CDR3 contains 14 residues. With 6 bases removed from V and 3 bases from J, the gap between germline ends came to 14 bases. The V gene's germline CDR1 is MDHEN and CDR2 SYDVKM. It was across several immunoSEQ plates that each subset's genomic DNA was evenly split. Libraries were prepared by immunoSEQ multiplex PCR; TCRdb keeps only in-frame clonotypes and omits some of them. This sample has around 510,000 clones; around 76% occur once, and the top ten carry about 11%. The unsorted samples took tens of millions of PBMCs to get genomic DNA. The source of this sequence is a middle-aged woman in good health. Some clones in this sample may be carry-over from other donors' samples. The sequenced sample consisted of PBMCs. The V and J genes are TRBV28 and TRBJ2-5; no reliable D call. The CDR3 loop is CASRPGPWEETQYF. The DNA for the CDR3 is TGTGCCAGCAGACCCGGTCCATGGGAAGAGACCCAGTACTTC.